The 27 T cell receptor beta chains listed next were all sequenced from one sample in a study of CD8+ T cells in alopecia areata. Sequencing relied on a cDNA template that was reverse transcribed from extracted RNA. The repertoire was sequenced with immunoSEQ multiplex PCR; TCRdb's copy has only in-frame clones and lacks some. The sample shows about 150,000 clones, around 50% of them seen only once. Sequencing was performed on CD4+ T cells sorted from blood. The receptors stem from a human donor with alopecia areata.

This clone was picked up a small number of times. This chain uses TRBV30 with TRBJ2-3; D remains ambiguous. Germline V CDR1 and CDR2: GTSNPN, SVGIG (reference sequence). The CDR3 loop spans 15 amino acids. The germline V and J ends were trimmed by 6 bases and 0 bases, with 16 bases remaining between them. CDR3 nucleotides: TGTGCCTGCACATTCGATGTCTCTAGCACAGATACGCAGTATTTT. The encoded protein is CACTFDVSSTDTQYF.

V and J are TRBV29-1 and TRBJ1-2; no clear D. V gave up 3 bases and J gave up 8 bases, with 10 bases separating them. The CDR3 extends over 11 amino acids. CDR1 and CDR2 from the germline V gene are SQVTM and ANQGSEA. The CDR3 is CSVEASRGYTF. CDR3 bases: TGCAGCGTTGAGGCCAGTCGGGGCTACACCTTC.

CDR3 coding DNA: TGCAGCGTTGAATCTAAGTTTGGCTACACCTTC. It codes for CSVESKFGYTF. The chain carries TRBV29-1 and TRBJ1-2; D gene ambiguous. Trimming removed 2 bases at V and 7 bases at J, with 8 bases between. Germline V lookup: CDR1 SQVTM, CDR2 ANQGSEA. The CDR3 totals 11 residues. Variable domain in full (rest from reference TRBV29-1 and TRBJ1-2): SAVISQKPSRDICQRGTSLTIQCQVDSQVTMMFWYRQQPGQSLTLIATANQGSEATYESGFVIDKFPISRPNLTFSTLTVSNMSPEDSSIYLCSVESKFGYTFGSGTRLTVV.

J is TRBJ2-7 and V is TRBV28; TRBD1 matches at 9 bases. Germline loops: CDR1 MDHEN, CDR2 SYDVKM. The CDR3 runs 16 residues. The J segment lost 3 bases and the V segment lost 7 bases, leaving 13 bases of the junction unmatched. The CDR3 sequence: CASTEQGALKLYEQYF. The CDR3 DNA follows: TGTGCCAGCACCGAACAGGGGGCTTTAAAACTCTACGAGCAGTACTTC. The full variable domain, in which reference TRBV28 and TRBJ2-7 provide the parts outside the CDR3, is DVKVTQSSRYLVKRTGEKVFLECVQDMDHENMFWYRQDPGLGLRLIYFSYDVKMKEKGDIPEGYSVSREKKERFSLILESASTNQTSMYLCASTEQGALKLYEQYFGPGTRLTVT.

The chain joins TRBV4-1 to TRBJ2-4, with D unclear. The V and J ends lost 2 bases and 6 bases respectively, with 2 bases between them. Germline V gene data show CDR1 as MGHRA and CDR2 as YSYEKL. The CDR3 spans 11 residues. The CDR3 nucleotides read TGCGCCAGCAGCCAACGAAACATTCAGTACTTC. Translation gives CASSQRNIQYF.

This clone appeared a few times. The rearrangement links TRBV28 to TRBJ1-2, with TRBD1 as a possible D gene (5 bases). Germline assignment: CDR1 MDHEN and CDR2 SYDVKM. Trimming left V 5 bases short and J 5 bases short, with 12 bases between. The CDR3 spans 13 residues. The CDR3: CASSVAGFYGYTF. CDR3 in DNA: TGTGCCAGCAGTGTCGCAGGGTTTTATGGCTACACCTTC.

This clone occurred a few times. The genes are TRBV10-3 and TRBJ2-1; D possibly corresponds to TRBD1 (6 bases). Germline V gene lookup returns CDR1 ENHRY and CDR2 SYGVKD. Trimming stripped 6 bases from V and 7 bases from J, with 19 bases between. This CDR3 is 15 amino acids long. CDR3 nucleotide sequence: TGTGCCATCAGAAAAACCGGGACACCGTTAAATGAGCAGTTCTTC. Residues: CAIRKTGTPLNEQFF.

The sample holds one count of this clone. V gene TRBV9 combines with J gene TRBJ2-5; D perhaps matches TRBD2 (5 bases). The CDR3 sequence is 14 residues long. CDR1 SGDLS and CDR2 YYNGEE come from the germline V gene. The germline V and J ends were trimmed by 0 bases and 1 base, with 7 bases remaining between them. The CDR3 protein is CASSVGTFQETQYF. In DNA, the CDR3 is TGTGCCAGCAGCGTAGGGACTTTCCAAGAGACCCAGTACTTC.

This clone has a handful of counts. The V and J genes are TRBV9 and TRBJ2-5; TRBD2 matches 8 bases. The CDR3 runs to 16 residues. Losses at the gene ends were 0 bases for V and 5 bases for J; bases not matched to a gene: 9. Germline V CDR1 and CDR2: SGDLS, YYNGEE. The chain's CDR3 is CASSVASREGTETQYF. The CDR3 region has the DNA TGTGCCAGCAGCGTAGCATCCCGGGAGGGTACCGAGACCCAGTACTTC.

This chain connects TRBV5-1 to TRBJ1-5; D gene unclear. The V end was cut by 0 bases, the J end by 3 bases, with 7 bases between. The CDR3 consists of 14 residues. Germline CDR1 SGHRS, CDR2 YFSETQ. The CDR3 here is CASSLGTYNQPQHF. CDR3 nucleotide sequence: TGCGCCAGCAGCTTGGGTACATACAATCAGCCCCAGCATTTT.

This clone was counted a few times. The chain recombines TRBV5-1 with TRBJ2-3, with 9 positions matching TRBD2. The trim removed 3 bases at V and 4 bases at J, leaving 9 bases unmatched. There are 16 residues in the CDR3. Per the germline V gene, CDR1 is SGHRS and CDR2 is YFSETQ. The CDR3 DNA reads as TGCGCCAGCAGCTCAATAGCGGGAGATTTAGCAGATACGCAGTATTTT. The encoded protein is CASSSIAGDLADTQYF.

The rearrangement links TRBV7-9 to TRBJ2-1, with TRBD2 identical over 8 bases. The CDR3 extends over 15 amino acids. Germline assignment: CDR1 SEHNR and CDR2 FQNEAQ (reference sequence). The V and J ends lost 2 bases and 7 bases, in that order; junction bases with no gene match: 7. CDR3 in DNA: TGTGCCAGCAGCTTAAGTAGCGGGAAGAAGAATGAGCAGTTCTTC. It specifies CASSLSSGKKNEQFF.

This clone has just a few counts. V gene TRBV5-4 combines with J gene TRBJ2-1; 7 nucleotides align to TRBD2. V lost 0 bases to trimming and J lost 2 bases; unmatched junction nucleotides: 5. CDR3 length equals 16 residues. Germline V CDR1 and CDR2: SGHNT, YYREEE (reference sequence). CDR3 nucleotide sequence: TGTGCCAGCAGCTTGGCTAGGGAGGGCCCCTACAATGAGCAGTTCTTC. This gives the protein CASSLAREGPYNEQFF.

The genes are TRBV29-1 and TRBJ2-1, with 11 positions matching TRBD2. The V gene's germline CDR1 is SQVTM and CDR2 ANQGSEA. This CDR3 comprises 13 residues. V lost 4 bases, J lost 9 bases, and 5 bases stayed unmatched. This CDR3 reads CSVVWLAGGEQFF. CDR3 nucleotides: TGCAGCGTTGTATGGCTAGCGGGAGGTGAGCAGTTCTTC.

This chain links TRBV4-1 with TRBJ2-7; 11 bases match TRBD2. Trimming removed 4 bases from V and 2 bases from J; junction bases left unmatched: 13. The CDR3 runs to 18 residues. CDR1 is MGHRA and CDR2 is YSYEKL in the germline V gene. As DNA, the CDR3 is TGCGCCAGCAGCCTGTCCACCCTGGGGACTAGCGGTGCCTACGAGCAGTACTTC. It yields the protein CASSLSTLGTSGAYEQYF.

The chain combines TRBV5-4 with TRBJ2-7, with 10 bases fitting TRBD1. The CDR3 totals 15 residues. Trimming took 6 bases from V and 2 from J; bases not matched to a gene: 8. Germline V gives CDR1 SGHNT, CDR2 YYREEE (reference sequence). CDR3 nucleotides: TGTGCCAGCACACCTACCGGGACAGGGGCCTACGAGCAGTACTTC. This sequence encodes CASTPTGTGAYEQYF.

There are a few counts of this clone. The chain uses TRBV29-1 and TRBJ2-1; perhaps TRBD2 as D (6 bases). The CDR3 length is 13 residues. Germline loops: CDR1 SQVTM, CDR2 ANQGSEA. As DNA, the CDR3 is TGCAGTGGGGGGAATCTGGTAAACAATGAGCAGTTCTTC. Translated, it gives CSGGNLVNNEQFF.

This clone was found a few times. The chain is built from TRBV30 and TRBJ2-1; tentatively, D is TRBD1 (5 bases). The germline V gene encodes CDR1 GTSNPN and CDR2 SVGIG (reference sequence). V dropped 2 bases and J dropped 4 bases, with 9 bases sitting between them. This CDR3 is built from 13 residues. The CDR3 loop is CAWSTTDYNEQFF. CDR3 bases: TGTGCCTGGAGTACGACAGATTACAATGAGCAGTTCTTC.

The chain couples TRBV29-1 to TRBJ2-7; D call uncertain. The length of the CDR3 is 13 residues. From germline, CDR1 is SQVTM and CDR2 ANQGSEA. The V gene lost 6 bases and the J gene lost 6 bases, with 18 bases spanning the gap. CDR3 DNA: TGCAGCGTGGCCGCTAGTGCTTTCTCCGAGCAGTACTTC. It encodes CSVAASAFSEQYF.

The J gene is TRBJ2-7, the V gene TRBV19; 11 bases map to TRBD1. Trimming removed 9 bases from V and 6 bases from J; junction bases left unmatched: 16. Germline V gives CDR1 LNHDA, CDR2 SQIVND (reference sequence). This CDR3 is built from 16 residues. The CDR3: CASLPSPGTGGREQYF. Written as DNA, the CDR3 is TGTGCCAGCCTTCCTTCCCCCGGGACAGGGGGTCGCGAGCAGTACTTC.

V usage is TRBV15 and J usage is TRBJ1-1, with D uncertain. The CDR3 is made up of 16 amino acids. Trimming removed 0 bases at V and 6 bases at J, with 17 bases between. The germline CDR1 and CDR2 sequences are LNHNV and YYDKDF (reference sequence). The CDR3 coding sequence is TGTGCCACCAGCAGAGATCTCCGGAGGACCGGGGCTGAAGCTTTCTTT. Translated, it gives CATSRDLRRTGAEAFF.

V gene TRBV29-1 combines with J gene TRBJ2-3, with D unclear. CDR3 length: 14 residues. Trimming left V 5 bases short and J 4 bases short, with 16 bases between. The germline V gene encodes CDR1 SQVTM and CDR2 ANQGSEA. CDR3 amino acids: CSVSPVSGADTQYF. CDR3 nucleotide sequence: TGCAGCGTTTCCCCCGTCTCTGGGGCAGATACGCAGTATTTT.

The V call is TRBV5-1, the J call TRBJ1-1, with D maybe TRBD1 (6 bases). Germline V CDR1 and CDR2: SGHRS, YFSETQ. Trimming pared 5 bases from V and 2 bases from J, leaving 10 bases between. The CDR3 sequence is 13 residues long. CDR3 nucleotides: TGCGCCAGCAGACCGGGGGCTAACACTGAAGCTTTCTTT. It encodes CASRPGANTEAFF.

The J gene is TRBJ2-7, the V gene TRBV10-2; D remains unclear. The CDR3 contains 15 residues. The V and J ends lost 1 base and 5 bases respectively, with 15 bases between them. From germline, CDR1 is WSHSY and CDR2 SAAADI. The DNA of the CDR3 is TGCGCCAGCAGTGAGTGGGCGGCAGCAAGGGACGAGCAGTACTTC. Translating gives CASSEWAAARDEQYF.

This clone showed up just a few times. This chain connects TRBV28 to TRBJ2-1; 9 bases match TRBD1. Germline lookup yields CDR1 MDHEN and CDR2 SYDVKM. The CDR3 length is 17 residues. Trimming at V came to 3 bases and at J to 4 bases, leaving 10 bases not matched to a gene. This CDR3 reads CASSLVTGQGSYNEQFF. In DNA, the CDR3 is TGTGCCAGCAGTTTGGTCACGGGACAGGGTAGTTACAATGAGCAGTTCTTC.

V usage is TRBV29-1 and J usage is TRBJ2-7; 9 bases agree with TRBD2. The CDR3 extends over 14 amino acids. J lost 3 bases, V lost 7 bases, and 10 bases had no gene match. Germline V gene sequence: CDR1 SQVTM, CDR2 ANQGSEA. This CDR3 reads CSASSGSGSYEQYF. The CDR3 DNA reads TGCAGCGCCTCCTCTGGTAGCGGGAGCTACGAGCAGTACTTC.

The chain recombines TRBV6-5 with TRBJ2-2, with D possibly matching TRBD1 (5 bases). V was pared by 6 bases and J by 5 bases, with 10 bases between. The CDR3 loop spans 13 amino acids. In germline, CDR1 is MNHEY, CDR2 SVGAGI. The CDR3 loop is CASSLTGTGELFF. CDR3 nucleotide sequence: TGTGCCAGCAGCCTCACAGGAACCGGGGAGCTGTTTTTT.